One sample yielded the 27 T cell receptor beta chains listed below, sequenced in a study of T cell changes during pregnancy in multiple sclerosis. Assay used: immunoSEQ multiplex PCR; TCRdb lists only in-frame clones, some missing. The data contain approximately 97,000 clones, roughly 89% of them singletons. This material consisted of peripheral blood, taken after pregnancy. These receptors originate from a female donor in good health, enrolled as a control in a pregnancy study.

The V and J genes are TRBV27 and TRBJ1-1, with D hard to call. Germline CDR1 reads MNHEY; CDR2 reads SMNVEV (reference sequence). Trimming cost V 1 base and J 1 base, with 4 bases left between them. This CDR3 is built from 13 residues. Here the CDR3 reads CASSLFRNTEAFF. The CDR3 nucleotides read TGTGCCAGCAGTTTATTCCGGAACACTGAAGCTTTCTTT.

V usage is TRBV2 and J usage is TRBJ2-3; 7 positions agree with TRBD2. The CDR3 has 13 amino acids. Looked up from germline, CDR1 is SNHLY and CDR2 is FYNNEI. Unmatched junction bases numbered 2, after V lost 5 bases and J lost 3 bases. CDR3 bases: TGTGCCAGCAGTCGGGGGGAAACAGATACGCAGTATTTT. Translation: CASSRGETDTQYF.

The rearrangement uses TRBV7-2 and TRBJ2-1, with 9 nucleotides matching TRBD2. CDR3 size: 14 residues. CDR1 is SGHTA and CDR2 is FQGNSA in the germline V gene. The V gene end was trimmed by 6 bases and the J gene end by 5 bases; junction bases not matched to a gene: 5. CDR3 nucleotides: TGTGCCAGCAGTACTAGCGGGCTTCACAATGAGCAGTTCTTC. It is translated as CASSTSGLHNEQFF.

CDR3 amino acids: CASSIGEGGVKTQYF. The CDR3 nucleotides are TGTGCCAGTAGTATAGGTGAAGGGGGCGTAAAGACCCAGTACTTC. The chain combines TRBV19 with TRBJ2-5; TRBD1 matches at 7 bases. The CDR3 is 15 amino acids. V shed 1 base, J shed 6 bases, and the junction held 8 bases outside the gene matches. Germline-derived CDR1 and CDR2 are LNHDA and SQIVND (reference sequence).

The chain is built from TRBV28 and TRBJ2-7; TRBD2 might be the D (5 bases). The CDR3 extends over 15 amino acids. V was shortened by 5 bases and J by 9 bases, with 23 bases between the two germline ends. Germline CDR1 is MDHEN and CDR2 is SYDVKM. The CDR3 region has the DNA TGTGCCAGCAGTCCACAGACGGGATTTTTACGCGTGCAGTACTTC. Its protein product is CASSPQTGFLRVQYF. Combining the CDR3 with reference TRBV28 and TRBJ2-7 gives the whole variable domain DVKVTQSSRYLVKRTGEKVFLECVQDMDHENMFWYRQDPGLGLRLIYFSYDVKMKEKGDIPEGYSVSREKKERFSLILESASTNQTSMYLCASSPQTGFLRVQYFGPGTRLTVT.

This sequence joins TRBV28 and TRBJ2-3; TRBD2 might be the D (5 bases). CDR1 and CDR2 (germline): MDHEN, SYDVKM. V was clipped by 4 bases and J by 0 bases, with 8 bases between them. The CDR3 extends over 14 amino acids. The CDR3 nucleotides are TGTGCCAGCAGTTCCGGACTTAGCACAGATACGCAGTATTTT. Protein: CASSSGLSTDTQYF.

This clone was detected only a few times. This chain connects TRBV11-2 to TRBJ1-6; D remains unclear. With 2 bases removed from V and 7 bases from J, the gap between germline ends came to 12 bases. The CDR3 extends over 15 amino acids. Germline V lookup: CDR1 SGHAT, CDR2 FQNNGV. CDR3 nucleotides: TGTGCCAGCAGCTTAACGAGGGCTCGGAATTCACCCCTCCACTTT. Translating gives CASSLTRARNSPLHF.

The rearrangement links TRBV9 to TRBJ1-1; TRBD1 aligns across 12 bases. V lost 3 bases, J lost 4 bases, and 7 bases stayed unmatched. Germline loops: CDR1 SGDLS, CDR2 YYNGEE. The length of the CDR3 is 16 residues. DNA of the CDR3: TGTGCCAGCAGCGCCCGGGACAGGGGGCCGGTCACTGAAGCTTTCTTT. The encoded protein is CASSARDRGPVTEAFF.

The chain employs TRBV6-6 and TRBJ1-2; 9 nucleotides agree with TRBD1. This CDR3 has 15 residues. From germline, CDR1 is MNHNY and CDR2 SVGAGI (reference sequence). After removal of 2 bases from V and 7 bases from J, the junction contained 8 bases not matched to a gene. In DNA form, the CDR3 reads TGTGCCAGCAGTTACGGGGGACAGGGAATAGGTGGCTACACCTTC. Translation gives CASSYGGQGIGGYTF.

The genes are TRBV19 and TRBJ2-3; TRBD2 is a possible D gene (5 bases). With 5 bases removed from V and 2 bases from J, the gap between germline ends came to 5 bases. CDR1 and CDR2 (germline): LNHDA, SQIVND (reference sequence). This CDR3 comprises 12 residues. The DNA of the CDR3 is TGTGCCAGTAGTGACTACACAGATACGCAGTATTTT. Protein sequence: CASSDYTDTQYF.

CDR3 sequence (DNA): TGCGCCAGCAGCCCGGACACTCTCTCCACCTACGAGCAGTACTTC. Protein: CASSPDTLSTYEQYF. The chain links TRBV5-1 to TRBJ2-7; tentatively, D is TRBD1 (5 bases). The germline V gene encodes CDR1 SGHRS and CDR2 YFSETQ. The V gene lost 4 bases and the J gene lost 2 bases, with 16 bases spanning the gap. This CDR3 is built from 15 residues.

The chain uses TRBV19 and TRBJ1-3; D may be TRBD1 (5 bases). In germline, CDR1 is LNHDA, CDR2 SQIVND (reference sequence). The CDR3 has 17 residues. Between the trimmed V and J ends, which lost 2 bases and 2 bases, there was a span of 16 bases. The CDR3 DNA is TGTGCCAGTAGTATAAGTGGGGCCACGAGTACTGGAAACACCATATATTTT. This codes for CASSISGATSTGNTIYF.

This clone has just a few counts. The CDR3 coding sequence is TGCAGCGTTGTATCTAATGAAAAACTGTTTTTT. Amino acid sequence: CSVVSNEKLFF. The chain combines TRBV29-1 with TRBJ1-4; D gene unclear. The ends were cut back, 4 bases at V and 3 bases at J, with 3 bases in the middle. The CDR3 loop spans 11 amino acids. Germline V lookup: CDR1 SQVTM, CDR2 ANQGSEA.

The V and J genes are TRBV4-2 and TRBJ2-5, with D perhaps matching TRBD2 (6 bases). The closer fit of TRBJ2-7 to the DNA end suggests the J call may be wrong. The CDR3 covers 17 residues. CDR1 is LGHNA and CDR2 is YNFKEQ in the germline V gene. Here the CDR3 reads CASSREGRPSAPYEQYF. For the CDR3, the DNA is TGTGCCAGCAGCCGGGAAGGTCGGCCTAGCGCTCCCTACGAGCAGTACTTC.

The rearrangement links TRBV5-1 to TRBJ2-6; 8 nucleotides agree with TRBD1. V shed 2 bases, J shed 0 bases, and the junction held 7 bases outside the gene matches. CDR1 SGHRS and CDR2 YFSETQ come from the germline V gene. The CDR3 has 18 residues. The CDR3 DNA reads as TGCGCCAGCAGCTTAACAACAGGGGGGTACTCTGGGGCCAACGTCCTGACTTTC. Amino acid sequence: CASSLTTGGYSGANVLTF.

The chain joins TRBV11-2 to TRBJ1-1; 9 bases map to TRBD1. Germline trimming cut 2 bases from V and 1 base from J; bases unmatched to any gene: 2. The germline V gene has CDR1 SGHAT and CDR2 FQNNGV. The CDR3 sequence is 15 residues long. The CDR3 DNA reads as TGTGCCAGCAGCTTACGGACAGGGGAGAACACTGAAGCTTTCTTT. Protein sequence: CASSLRTGENTEAFF.

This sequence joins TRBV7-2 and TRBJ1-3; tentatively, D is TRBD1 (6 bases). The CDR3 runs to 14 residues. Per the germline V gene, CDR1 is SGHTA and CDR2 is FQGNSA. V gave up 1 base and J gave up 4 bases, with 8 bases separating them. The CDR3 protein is CASSLETGGNTIYF. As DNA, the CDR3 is TGTGCCAGCAGCTTAGAAACAGGGGGAAACACCATATATTTT.

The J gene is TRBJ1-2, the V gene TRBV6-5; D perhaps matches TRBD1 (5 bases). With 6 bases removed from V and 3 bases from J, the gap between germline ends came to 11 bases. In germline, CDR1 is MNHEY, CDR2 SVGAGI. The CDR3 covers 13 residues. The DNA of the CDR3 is TGTGCCAGCAGCTCCTCAGGGTACTATGGCTACACCTTC. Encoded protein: CASSSSGYYGYTF.

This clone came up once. CDR3 nucleotide sequence: TGTGCCAGCAGTGGTTTGCGTAGCGCCGGGGAGCTGTTTTTT. Its protein is CASSGLRSAGELFF. The chain combines TRBV2 with TRBJ2-2; perhaps TRBD2 as D (5 bases). Per germline, CDR1 SNHLY and CDR2 FYNNEI. V lost 4 bases to trimming and J lost 6 bases, with 12 bases between them. This CDR3 contains 14 residues.

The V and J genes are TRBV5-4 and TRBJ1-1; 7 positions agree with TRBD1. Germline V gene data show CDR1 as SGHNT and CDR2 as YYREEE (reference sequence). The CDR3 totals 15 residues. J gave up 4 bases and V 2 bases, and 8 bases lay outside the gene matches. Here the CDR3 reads CASSFRGTVATEAFF. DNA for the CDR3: TGTGCCAGCAGCTTTAGGGGGACAGTGGCCACTGAAGCTTTCTTT.

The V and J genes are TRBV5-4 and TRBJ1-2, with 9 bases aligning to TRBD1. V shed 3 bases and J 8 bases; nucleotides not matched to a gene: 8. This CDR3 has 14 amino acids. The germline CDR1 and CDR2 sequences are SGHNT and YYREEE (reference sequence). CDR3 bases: TGTGCCAGCAGCTGGGACAGGGCGGCCCGGGGCTACACCTTC. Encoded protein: CASSWDRAARGYTF.

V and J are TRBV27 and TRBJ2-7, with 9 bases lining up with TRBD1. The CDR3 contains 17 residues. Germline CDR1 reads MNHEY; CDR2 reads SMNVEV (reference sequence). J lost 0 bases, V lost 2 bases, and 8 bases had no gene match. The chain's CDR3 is CASSLRARDRVSYEQYF. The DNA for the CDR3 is TGTGCCAGCAGTTTAAGGGCCCGGGACAGGGTCTCCTACGAGCAGTACTTC.

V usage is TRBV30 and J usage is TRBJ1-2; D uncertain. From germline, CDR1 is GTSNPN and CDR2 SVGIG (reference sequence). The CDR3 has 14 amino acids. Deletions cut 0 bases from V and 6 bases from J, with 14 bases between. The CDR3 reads CAWSVGRSQHGYTF. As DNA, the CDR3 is TGTGCCTGGAGTGTAGGTCGGAGCCAGCATGGCTACACCTTC.

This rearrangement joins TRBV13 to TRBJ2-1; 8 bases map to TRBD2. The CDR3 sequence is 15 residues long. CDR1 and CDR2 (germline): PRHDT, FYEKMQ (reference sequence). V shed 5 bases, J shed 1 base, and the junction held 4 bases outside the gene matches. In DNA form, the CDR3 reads TGTGCCAGCAGCGAGCGGGGGAATTCCTACAATGAGCAGTTCTTC. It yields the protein CASSERGNSYNEQFF.

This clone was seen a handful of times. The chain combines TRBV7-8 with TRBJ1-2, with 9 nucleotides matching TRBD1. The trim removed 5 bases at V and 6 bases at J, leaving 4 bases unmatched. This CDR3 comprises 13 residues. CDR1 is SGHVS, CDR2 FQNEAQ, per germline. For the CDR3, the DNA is TGTGCCAGCAGCCTCGGGACAGGGAATGGCTACACCTTC. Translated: CASSLGTGNGYTF.

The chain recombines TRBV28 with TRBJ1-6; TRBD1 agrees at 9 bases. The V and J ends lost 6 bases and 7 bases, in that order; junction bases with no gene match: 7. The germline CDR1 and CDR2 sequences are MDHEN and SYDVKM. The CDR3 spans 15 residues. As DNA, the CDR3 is TGTGCCAGCAGGTCCGGGACAGGGCAAAATTCACCCCTCCACTTT. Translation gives CASRSGTGQNSPLHF.

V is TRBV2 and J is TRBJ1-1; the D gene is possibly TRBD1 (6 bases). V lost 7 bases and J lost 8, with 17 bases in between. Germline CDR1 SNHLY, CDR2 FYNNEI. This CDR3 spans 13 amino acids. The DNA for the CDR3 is TGTGCCAGCATGGGGGCCCTCCAAGGGGAAGCTTTCTTT. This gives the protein CASMGALQGEAFF.